The clone carrying this T cell receptor beta chain has just a few counts. The antigen is unknown. This CDR3 comprises 15 residues. Germline V gene sequence: CDR1 GTSNPN, CDR2 SVGIG (reference sequence). Trimming took 3 bases from V and 2 from J, leaving 16 bases between them. This sample was included in a study of response to subunit inactivated influenza vaccine. Study conclusions and caveats: The study's authors posited that every seasonal influenza vaccination enlists few new T cells.

TCRdb re-called the RT-PCR reads with MiXCR, one entry per CDR3 protein. The sample records 450,000 to 600,000 distinct CDR3 sequences, less than 8% being singletons. The chain uses TRBV30 and TRBJ2-5, with D perhaps TRBD1 (5 bases). The source was PBMCs from blood, collected less than 25 months after vaccination. This TCR came from a man aged 50 to 69 who received an inactivated influenza vaccine. CDR3 bases: TGTGCCTGGAGCCGGCGGACAACTTTACAAGAGACCCAGTACTTC. Translation gives CAWSRRTTLQETQYF. Full variable domain (rest looked up from reference TRBV30 and TRBJ2-5): SQTIHQWPATLVQPVGSPLSLECTVEGTSNPNLYWYRQAAGRGLQLLFYSVGIGQISSEVPQNLSASRPQDRQFILSSKKLLLSDSGFYLCAWSRRTTLQETQYFGPGTRLLVL.